The entry below gives a single TCR beta chain sequence along with its context. There is no known antigen for this receptor. Base qualities are not recorded, but no much larger clone differs from it by a single base. The library relied on the immunoSEQ multiplex PCR assay. The multiplex PCR relied on a mix of 60 forward primers for TCR Vbeta segments and 13 reverse primers for TCR Jbeta segments. The CDR3 region of rearranged TCR beta genes was amplified from genomic DNA by a multiplex PCR assay. On the Illumina HiSeq System, the amplified TCR beta libraries were sequenced as 87-base-pair reads. Per the original workflow: In a later analysis, some 80 million unique TCR beta chains were counted across the roughly 670 repertoires, and roughly 10 million of these chains were shared by at least two donors. Raw reads were error-corrected and collapsed into unique sequences by a nearest-neighbor algorithm in which closely related sequences were merged to remove PCR and sequencing errors. V, D and J gene segments were assigned by aligning CDR3 sequences to IMGT reference sequences. For a sequence to be retained, a match of at least six nucleotides was required to both a V gene segment and a J gene segment. A rearrangement was called productive if the CDR3 had no stop codons and remained in frame with V and J, and every other rearrangement was called non-productive. Following IMGT convention, CDR3 was defined as the stretch from the second conserved V-encoded cysteine up to the conserved J-encoded phenylalanine. The earlier analysis of approximately 590 of the donors excluded any sequence lacking an unambiguous match to a single V gene segment. An earlier analysis of over 450 of the donors classified V segments as functional when productive rearrangements were above 56.7% and as segregating when the standard deviation between donors was above 5%. A statistical classification framework was developed to diagnose cytomegalovirus status using the catalog of TCR beta chain sequences. In a later analysis, V and J genes were assigned by comparing TCR nucleotide sequences against IMGT/GENE-DB human TR gene sequences. The TCRdist pipeline was used in a later analysis to assign CDR3 sequences and most-parsimonious VDJ recombination scenarios. In a later analysis, each TCR beta chain was defined by its CDR3 amino acid sequence together with its V-gene family, and reads lacking a unique V-gene family were excluded. In a later analysis, 450 to 600 highly shared, low-generation-probability nucleotide sequences were removed to address suspected cross-contamination and a sequencing artifact. A later analysis calculated a clonal expansion index for each public chain from normalized within-repertoire ranks of inferred template counts. A later analysis computed generation probabilities with a VDJ recombination model fitted to out-of-frame rearrangements, and checked the results against IGoR. A later analysis scored TCR-TCR, TCR-HLA and TCR-CMV co-occurrence with hypergeometric tests, applying a repertoire-size bias correction to TCR pairs. To estimate false discovery rates, a later analysis permuted the HLA or CMV assignments 20 times. In a later analysis, co-occurring TCRs were grouped with DBSCAN, and TCRdist sequence similarity was added when clustering was performed within HLA-allele-positive subsets. Repertoires with fewer than 30,000 or more than 120,000 public chains, plus five repertoires with anomalous nucleotide sharing, were excluded from co-occurrence clustering. TCRdb retrieved this table from immuneACCESS and kept in-frame rearrangements only. Not all clones are present; in checked studies, unresolved V genes account for under half, and no reason is known for the remainder. Clonal size and the V and J genes are those of that table, whereas D and trimming came from the DNA. This sample is represented by 130,000 to 150,000 clones; around 85% of them were singletons. The ten top clones hold under 4.5% of the sample.

The cohort was made up of about 670 healthy bone marrow donors. At the time of sampling, all cohort members were nominally healthy, though unrecorded immune exposures were likely present. The donor tested CMV seropositive, placing the donor among the approximately 290 seropositive members of the cohort. A peripheral blood sample was collected from each donor, and TCR beta sequencing was performed on peripheral blood mononuclear cells. The Qiagen DNeasy Blood Extraction Kit was used to extract genomic DNA from the blood cell samples. The entry originates in a study of cytomegalovirus exposure and HLA in healthy donors (dated by TCRdb to about 2017). Context from the whole study: In an earlier analysis of several hundred of the donors, 276 Gb of sequence data and 90 million to 120 million unique TCR beta sequences from about 179 million T cells were reported. An early release that covered 500 to 800 HLA-typed donors contained around 330 gigabases of sequencing data and tens of millions of unique TCR sequences. Of the approximately 400 genotyped donors, 65% to 90% fell in the genetic ancestry cluster associated with self-reported Caucasian donors. The aim of the study was to test whether cataloging public T cell receptors could identify signatures of past pathogen exposure. The study profiled the T cell repertoires of 500 to 800 subjects by immunosequencing and related them to cytomegalovirus serostatus. A separate validation cohort of 100 to 150 different subjects was used in addition to the roughly 720-subject first cohort. The study combined high-throughput TCR immunosequencing, statistical association of individual TCRs with disease status, and machine learning to predict cytomegalovirus infection status. A later analysis re-examined previously published TCR beta repertoires from 500 to 700 donors and added high-resolution HLA genotyping to investigate patterns of TCR occurrence. In the later analysis, no new phenotypic data were used to find candidate immune exposures; instead, reliance was placed on TCR beta sequences and their occurrence across donors. To decide whether each TCR beta V gene segment behaved as functional or pseudogenic, an earlier analysis of 587 of the donors relied on high-throughput TCR beta sequencing. Alongside the repertoire data, information on donor age, sex, ethnicity and CMV serostatus was compiled. A later genetic analysis used genome-wide SNP genotypes for about three fifths of the 666 donors, treating that subset as a discovery cohort. All discovery cohort repertoires had been generated using a single sequencing platform. HLA typing included class I and class II loci at four-digit resolution. The number of typed donors differed by locus: about 620-640 for A, B, C, DRB1 and DQB1; approximately 520 for DQA1; over 600 for DPA1; and roughly 470 for DPB1. About five DR-DQ haplotypes were treated as single units for association and clustering because of strong linkage in the cohort. On average, 235,054 unique TCR beta nucleotide sequences were sequenced per donor among a few hundred genotyped donors of the cohort, with roughly 18% of those sequences being non-productive. Overall study results and their limits: Broadly in line with IMGT annotations, most TCR beta V segments showed up in productive rearrangements about 87% or about 30% of the time in an earlier analysis of under 700 of the donors. Sequencing depth was assumed to be roughly uniform across donors in the presence/absence analyses, though that assumption may not hold. A few of the identified cytomegalovirus-associated TCR beta chains were confirmed in vitro to be specific for cytomegalovirus antigens. Only TCR beta chains were sequenced in this cohort, and the absence of alpha or paired-chain data limited detectable features. A later analysis associated about 17,000 TCR beta sequences with specific HLA alleles at a false discovery rate of 0.05. In a later genetic analysis, a missense DCLRE1C variant was associated with V-gene and J-gene trimming of TCR beta chains, and the association was replicated in an independent cohort. A cluster of highly shared sequence variants was judged likely to be a technical artifact of the sequencing pipeline. CMV serostatus was the only immune exposure information available for the cohort. According to a later analysis, TCR association rates differed among HLA loci, with DRB1 alleles showing the most associated TCRs and HLA-C alleles showing the fewest. In the study, some 160 TCR beta chains were listed as associated with cytomegalovirus. Most TCR sequences were seen in very few donors, while some public TCRs were found in many individuals. According to a later genetic analysis, donors in an Asian-associated ancestry cluster had fewer N-insertions in productive TCRs than the roughly 700-donor mean. Some 16 rarely observed V segments, including chromosome 9 orphons, were excluded from the earlier analysis of some 590 of the donors because counts were too low. Correlated functional status among segregating V segments might be attributable to linkage disequilibrium, but an unknown experimental factor could not be ruled out. The classifier was reported to diagnose cytomegalovirus status with high specificity and sensitivity in both the original cohort and the validation cohort. A later analysis found that HLA-associated TCR beta chains were more clonally expanded and had lower generation probabilities than equally common non-associated chains. According to a later analysis, most CMV-associated TCR beta chains appeared to be HLA-restricted, and the HLA associations seemed to be driven largely by CMV exposure. When HLA alleles, especially DR and DQ, strongly co-occurred, attributing TCR associations to individual alleles was difficult. A further reported finding was that TCR beta sequences accurately predicted the HLA-A and HLA-B alleles for most subjects in the first cohort. HLA typing was unavailable for some donors at each locus, so association tests used only the typed subset. It was suggested by the authors that the approach could potentially be generalized to other disease states and immunological phenotypes. Several of the top co-occurrence clusters appeared to be linked to parvovirus B19, influenza, CMV and Epstein-Barr virus, according to a later analysis.

This sequence originates from a man aged 35 to 55 in good health and CMV-seropositive. Sequenced input: PBMCs.

The CDR3 region: CAWSPWTSGRNSHEQYF. The nucleotide sequence is TGTGCCTGGAGTCCATGGACTAGCGGGAGAAATAGCCACGAGCAGTACTTC. This chain joins TRBV30 to TRBJ2-7; a stretch of 13 junction bases matches TRBD2. The CDR3 has 17 amino acids, counting the end cysteine and phenylalanine. The CDR3 DNA has 51 bases and is translated from base 1. Germline trimming: 2 bases from V, 5 bases from J; junction bases outside gene matches: 12. Looking up the germline V gene (reference sequence) yields CDR1 GTSNPN and CDR2 SVGIG.